The next 5 T cell receptor beta chains were all read from a single sample in a study of T cells in women clearing cervical HPV infection. Profiling relied on immunoSEQ multiplex PCR, and the TCRdb table lists in-frame clones only, not all of them. This table holds approximately 16,000 clones. The sequencing sample was made of blood buffy coat. The receptors were gathered from a woman aged 18-69 years with a cervical HPV16 infection that either progressed to CIN3+ or cleared (not recorded which).

On this clone itself: From the germline J gene comes the end of the CDR3, since the read stops 3 residues before it. This rearrangement joins TRBV19 to TRBJ2-3; a possible D gene is TRBD1 (5 bases). The CDR3 is 14 residues long. Germline-derived CDR1 and CDR2 are LNHDA and SQIVND (reference sequence). The CDR3 DNA, read in part, is TGTGCCAGTGAAAGGGGTTATAGCAATCAGCCG. This sequence encodes CASERGYSNQP. The entire CDR3 sequence reads CASERGYSNQPQYF.

As regards this clone: Read coverage stops 3 residues before the CDR3 terminus; the germline J gene supplies the remainder. This chain uses TRBV7-8 with TRBJ1-3; maybe TRBD1 (5 bases). The CDR3 is 13 residues long. In germline, CDR1 is SGHVS, CDR2 FQNEAQ. CDR3 protein: CASSLAEGPAIYF. The sequenced part of the CDR3 DNA is TGTGCCAGCAGCTTAGCGGAGGGGCCGGCC.

Frequency places this clone as medium-sized (0.01 to 0.1%). Sequencing ends 3 residues short of the CDR3 end; the germline J gene provides the rest. V is TRBV10-3 and J is TRBJ2-1; 10 bases map to TRBD1. With 10 bases clipped from V and 6 bases from J, the junction kept 9 bases outside the gene matches. The CDR3 extends over 14 amino acids. Germline V gives CDR1 ENHRY, CDR2 SYGVKD. The CDR3 bases that were read are TGTGCCAATTCCCAGGGACAGGGGTTCAATGAG. Translation: CANSQGQGFNE. The whole CDR3 reads CANSQGQGFNEQFF.

Comments on this clone: The read finishes 3 residues shy of the CDR3 end, and the germline J gene is used to complete it. This chain joins TRBV30 and TRBJ2-3, with TRBD2 identical over 10 bases. J gave up 4 bases and V 4 bases, and 5 bases lay outside the gene matches. CDR1 and CDR2 from the germline V gene are GTSNPN and SVGIG (reference sequence). The CDR3 sequence is 14 residues long. This CDR3 is CAWTKSGRADTQYF. The part of the CDR3 DNA that was read is TGTGCCTGGACGAAAAGCGGGAGGGCAGATACG.

The CDR3 loop is CASSLEGQGALSYNSPLHF. The sequenced CDR3 bases are TGCGCCAGCAGCTTGGAGGGACAGGGGGCGCTCTCCTATAATTCACCC. V and J are TRBV5-1 and TRBJ1-6, with TRBD1 matching 12 bases. The missing CDR3 end, 3 residues past where the read stops, is filled in from the germline J gene. There are 19 residues in the CDR3. Trimming cost V 0 bases and J 0 bases; bases outside gene matches: 4. Germline V gene data show CDR1 as SGHRS and CDR2 as YFSETQ.